This T cell receptor (beta chain) comes out of a study of blood T cell repertoires in COVID-19. Study-level information: From the United States, Italy and Spain came samples of acute and convalescent COVID-19. The cDNA or gDNA used as material had been derived from T cells, B-cell-depleted T cells, or PBMCs.

Original processing notes: Counts of nucleated cells, estimated from reference gene primer amplification, were obtained. Repertoires were generated with immunoSEQ multiplex PCR, while TCRdb's copy carries only in-frame clones and drops some. V and J calls and clone size are copied from that table; D and trimming were computed from the DNA. The sample contains about 250,000 clones, roughly 86% of which appear only once. Trimming removed 3 bases from V and 0 bases from J; junction bases left unmatched: 8. The CDR3 is 16 residues long. Germline loops: CDR1 SQVTM, CDR2 ANQGSEA. The TCR sequence derives from a woman aged 55-70 years who had recovered from COVID-19. The rearrangement joins TRBV29-1 to TRBJ2-7; 10 bases line up with TRBD1. The specimen was peripheral blood. CDR3 coding DNA: TGCAGCGTTGAGGGACTGGGACAGGGGAGCTCCTACGAGCAGTACTTC. Translated: CSVEGLGQGSSYEQYF.